The sample holds one count of the clone carrying this TCR beta chain. As yet, its antigen is unknown. Sequencing was performed with immunoSEQ multiplex PCR; in TCRdb, only in-frame clones are kept and a portion is missing. The sample holds some 6,000 clones, under 95% seen once. This sample was included in a study of T cell clonotyping in hematopoietic cell transplantation. Regarding the study as a whole: After transplant, recipient diversity fell while pathologically expanded clonotypes grew through day 180.

The trim removed 6 bases at V and 6 bases at J, leaving 14 bases unmatched. CDR3 length: 18 amino acids. The germline gives CDR1 MNHEY, CDR2 SMNVEV (reference sequence). The receptor's source is a female patient aged 50-65 years who had an allogeneic stem cell transplant from a related donor, so the T cells may come from the graft donor. Some clones in this sample may be carry-over from other donors' samples. The V and J genes are TRBV27 and TRBJ1-4; 12 nucleotides agree with TRBD1. Material: peripheral blood mononuclear cells, obtained 100 days after allogeneic stem cell transplant. CDR3 nucleotides: TGTGCCAGCAGGAAACACGGGACAGGGGGCGGCGGGGATGAAAAACTGTTTTTT. Translation gives CASRKHGTGGGGDEKLFF.